This entry features one T cell receptor (beta chain) sequence. These data come from a study of shared clonotypes between healthy human individuals. The authors' processing: Junction-only immunoSEQ data arrived without quality scores, meaning filtering differed. Clones were sequenced by immunoSEQ multiplex PCR, and TCRdb holds only the in-frame ones, with some missing. V and J calls and clone size are those listed in that table; D and trimming were worked out from the DNA. The sample has around 510,000 clones, roughly four fifths seen once. The CDR3 is 15 residues long. Per germline, CDR1 MNHNY and CDR2 SVGAGI (reference sequence). Trimming took 0 bases from V and 5 from J, leaving 13 bases between them.

The chain employs TRBV6-6 and TRBJ1-1; D ambiguous. The receptor comes from a woman aged 35 to 49 in good health. Some clones in this sample may be carry-over from other donors' samples. The sequenced sample consisted of PBMCs. This CDR3 reads CASSYSPLLGTEAFF. CDR3 coding DNA: TGTGCCAGCAGTTACTCCCCCCTACTAGGGACTGAAGCTTTCTTT.